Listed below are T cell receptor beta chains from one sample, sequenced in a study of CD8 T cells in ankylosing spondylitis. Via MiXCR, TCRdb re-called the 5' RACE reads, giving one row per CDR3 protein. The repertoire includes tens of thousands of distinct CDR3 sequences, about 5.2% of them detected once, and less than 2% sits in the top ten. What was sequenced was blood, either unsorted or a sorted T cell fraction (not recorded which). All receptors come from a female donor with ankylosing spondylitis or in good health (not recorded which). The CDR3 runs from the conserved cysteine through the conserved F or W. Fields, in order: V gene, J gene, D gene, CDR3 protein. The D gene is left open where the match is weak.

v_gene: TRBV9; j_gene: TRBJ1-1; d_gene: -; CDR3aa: CASSHPSENTEAFF
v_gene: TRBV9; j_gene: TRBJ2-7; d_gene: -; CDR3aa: CASSVDMAYEQYF
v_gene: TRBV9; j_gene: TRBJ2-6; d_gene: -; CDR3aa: CASSAGGSGANVLTF
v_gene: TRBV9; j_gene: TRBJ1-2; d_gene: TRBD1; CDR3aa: CASSATDRDYGYTF
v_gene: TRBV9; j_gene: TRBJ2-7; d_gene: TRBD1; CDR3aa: CASSVGTGMGEQYF
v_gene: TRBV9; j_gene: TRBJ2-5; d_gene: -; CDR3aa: CASSVTTNEETQYF
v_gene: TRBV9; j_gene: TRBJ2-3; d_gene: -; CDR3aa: CASSGPGSGDTQYF
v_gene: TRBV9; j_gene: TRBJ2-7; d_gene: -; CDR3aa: CASSAQWGAEQYF
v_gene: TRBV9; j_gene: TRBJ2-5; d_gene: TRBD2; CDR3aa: CASSVRLAGGETQYF
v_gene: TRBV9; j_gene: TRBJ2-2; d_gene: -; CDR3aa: CASSVGYGTGELFF
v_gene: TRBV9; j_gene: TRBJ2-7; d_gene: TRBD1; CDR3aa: CASSEKDRPDEQYF
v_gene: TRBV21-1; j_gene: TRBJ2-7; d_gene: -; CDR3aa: CASSNRKPPRQGSEQYF
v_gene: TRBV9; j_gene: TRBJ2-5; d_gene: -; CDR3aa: CASSVSVGTQQTQYF
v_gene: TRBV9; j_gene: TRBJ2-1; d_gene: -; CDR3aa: CASSLATQINEQFF
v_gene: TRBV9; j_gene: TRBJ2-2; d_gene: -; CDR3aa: CASSEPTGTGELFF
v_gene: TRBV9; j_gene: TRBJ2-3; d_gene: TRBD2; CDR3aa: CASSPRTRTTDTQYF
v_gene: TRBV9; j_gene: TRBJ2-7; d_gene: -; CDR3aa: CASSASAGQEEQYF
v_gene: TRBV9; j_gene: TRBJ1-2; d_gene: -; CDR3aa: CASSASSYYGYTF
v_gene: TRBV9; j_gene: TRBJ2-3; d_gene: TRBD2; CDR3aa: CASSVAAGGPADTQYF
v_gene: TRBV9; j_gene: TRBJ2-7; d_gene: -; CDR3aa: CASSVTTAAEQYF
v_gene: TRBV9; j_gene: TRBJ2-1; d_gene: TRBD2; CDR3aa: CASSVGTRSYNEQFF
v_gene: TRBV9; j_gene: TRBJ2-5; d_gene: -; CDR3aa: CASSPGIFRETQYF
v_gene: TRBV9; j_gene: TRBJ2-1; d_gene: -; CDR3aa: CASSALPAGASLGNEQFF
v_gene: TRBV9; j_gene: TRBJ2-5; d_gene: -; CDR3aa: CASSVGGGTASQETQYF
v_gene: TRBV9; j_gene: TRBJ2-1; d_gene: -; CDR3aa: CASSVRGADEQFF
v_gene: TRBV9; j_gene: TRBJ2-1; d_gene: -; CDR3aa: CASSFHPGLSYNEQFF
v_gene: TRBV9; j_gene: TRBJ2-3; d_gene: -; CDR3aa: CASSVVGSTRSTDTQYF
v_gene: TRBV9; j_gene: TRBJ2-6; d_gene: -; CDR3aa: CASSPRVSGANVLTF
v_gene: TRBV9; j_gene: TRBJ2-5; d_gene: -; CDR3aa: CASSVLQGSRGETQYF
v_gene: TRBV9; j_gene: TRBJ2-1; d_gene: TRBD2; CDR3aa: CASSATSGTSYNEQFF
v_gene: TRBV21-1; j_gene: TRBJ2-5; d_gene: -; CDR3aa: CANETGTPKGETQYF
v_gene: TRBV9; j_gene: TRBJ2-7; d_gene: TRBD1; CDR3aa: CASSVDRGAYEQYF
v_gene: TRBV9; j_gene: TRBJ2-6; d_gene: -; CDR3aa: CASSARSLSSGANVLTF
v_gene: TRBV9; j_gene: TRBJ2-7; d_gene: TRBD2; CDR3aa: CASSVGGGWDPYEQYF
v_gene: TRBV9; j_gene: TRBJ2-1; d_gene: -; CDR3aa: CASSVASGGWWESYNEQFF
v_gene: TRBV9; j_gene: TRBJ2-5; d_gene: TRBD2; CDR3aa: CASSESGLAGGATQYF
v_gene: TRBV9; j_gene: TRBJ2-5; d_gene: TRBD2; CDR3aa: CASSGLAGRYGETQYF
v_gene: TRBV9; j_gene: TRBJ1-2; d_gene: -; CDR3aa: CASSPAGGRNYGYTF
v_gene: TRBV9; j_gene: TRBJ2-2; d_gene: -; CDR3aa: CASQQEKLANTGELFF
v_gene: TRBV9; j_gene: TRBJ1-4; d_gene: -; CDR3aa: CASSPYSATNEKLFF
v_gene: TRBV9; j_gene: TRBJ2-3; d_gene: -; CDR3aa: CASSAQVSQGNTQYF
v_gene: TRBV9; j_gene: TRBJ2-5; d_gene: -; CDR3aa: CASSVGQRIQETQYF
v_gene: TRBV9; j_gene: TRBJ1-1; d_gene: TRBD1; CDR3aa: CARSRNPGGSGDMNTEAFF